The entry that follows covers one T cell receptor (beta chain) sequence. The target antigen is unknown. This CDR3 comprises 16 residues. CDR1 SGHTA and CDR2 FQGNSA come from the germline V gene. Losses at the gene ends were 2 bases for V and 2 bases for J; bases not matched to a gene: 5. Vbeta (60) and Jbeta (13) primers were used in the PCR. Sequenced by immunoSEQ multiplex PCR; TCRdb stores in-frame clones only, minus some. This sample's clone table lists over 55,000 clones. This sample was taken from a study of cytomegalovirus exposure and HLA in healthy donors. Study findings and constraints: A later analysis reportedly found fewer N-insertions in an Asian-associated ancestry cluster than the roughly 670-donor mean.

The sequence was obtained from a boy between 10 and 17 years old in good health and CMV-seronegative. Sequenced sample: PBMCs. The chain uses TRBV7-2 and TRBJ2-2, with 7 bases lining up with TRBD1. DNA of the CDR3: TGTGCCAGCAGCTTACGCAGGGGGAGAAACACCGGGGAGCTGTTTTTT. It codes for CASSLRRGRNTGELFF.